The present T cell receptor (beta chain) was sequenced within a study of regulatory T cells in long-lasting Graves disease. Stated time point: persistent/refractory GD, antithyroid drugs over 5 years with positive TRAb. Generation of the TCR library employed RNA extracted from PBMCs. Building the TCR beta libraries relied on iRepertoire HTBI primers, and CDR3 regions underwent Arm-PCR. TCRdb reprocessed the multiplex PCR reads with MiXCR, giving one entry per CDR3 protein. The repertoire holds approximately 290,000 distinct CDR3 sequences, with around a fifth as singletons. In this sample, this clonotype turned up a few times. What it binds is unknown. Study outcomes and limitations: Peripheral blood, not thyroid tissue, was the sole material studied. Persistent patients had a count of shared public clonotypes (2,741) that exceeded that of new patients (about 970).

This specimen consisted of peripheral blood mononuclear cells (PBMCs), obtained when the disease was refractory, from a patient treated with antithyroid drugs. The origin of this receptor is a female donor with Graves disease.

CDR3 nucleotides: TGTGCCAGCAGCCAACGTCCCGGGACTAGCTCCTACGAGCAGTACTTC. Translation gives CASSQRPGTSSYEQYF. This chain uses TRBV14 with TRBJ2-7, with 8 positions matching TRBD2. Germline loops: CDR1 SGHDN, CDR2 FVKESK. Unmatched junction bases numbered 6, after V lost 2 bases and J lost 0 bases. This CDR3 contains 16 residues.